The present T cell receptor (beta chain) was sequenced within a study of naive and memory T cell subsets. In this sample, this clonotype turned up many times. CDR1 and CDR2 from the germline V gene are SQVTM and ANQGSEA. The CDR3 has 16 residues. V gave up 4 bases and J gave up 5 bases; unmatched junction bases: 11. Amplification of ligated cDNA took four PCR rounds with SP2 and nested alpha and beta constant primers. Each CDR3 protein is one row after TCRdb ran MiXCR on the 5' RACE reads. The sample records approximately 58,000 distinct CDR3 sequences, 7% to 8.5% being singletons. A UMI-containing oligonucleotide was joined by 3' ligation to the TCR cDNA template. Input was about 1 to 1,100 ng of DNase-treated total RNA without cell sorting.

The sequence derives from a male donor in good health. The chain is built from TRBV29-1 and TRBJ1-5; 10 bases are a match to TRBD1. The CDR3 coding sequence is TGCAGCGTTGTGATTGCGGGACAGGGGAGGGATCAGCCCCAGCATTTT. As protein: CSVVIAGQGRDQPQHF.